The T cell receptor (beta chain) under discussion was sequenced for a study of shared clonotypes between healthy human individuals. This CDR3 comprises 15 residues. Germline V gene sequence: CDR1 MNHNS, CDR2 SASEGT. V was trimmed by 2 bases and J by 1 base, leaving 9 bases between them. All donors qualified as healthy HIV-negative adults and had experienced no recent acute infections or vaccinations. Without sorting, samples used some 90 million PBMCs for genomic DNA. This clone was recorded a few times. Authors' processing steps: Sequence data from immunoSEQ were junction-only and lacked quality scores; consequently, filtering differed. Some clones are missing from TCRdb's copy, which holds only in-frame ones; the method was immunoSEQ multiplex PCR. The V and J calls and clone size are taken from that table; D and trimming were inferred from the DNA. The sample has about half a million clones; about 78% are singletons.

This receptor was taken from a woman aged 40 to 50 in good health. Some clones in this sample may be carry-over from other donors' samples. Sequencing used PBMCs. This rearrangement joins TRBV6-1 to TRBJ1-3; D not resolved. For the CDR3, the DNA is TGTGCCAGCAGTGAATTAGAGCCTTCTGGAAACACCATATATTTT. Its protein is CASSELEPSGNTIYF.